A single sample gave rise to the 10 T cell receptor beta chains below, sequenced in a study of beta chain features in type 1 diabetes. General observations from the study: In every one of the four CD4+ subsets, TCRB CDR3s were moderately but significantly shorter in Type 1 diabetes patients.

Their antigens remain unidentified. TCRB transcripts that were expressed got sequenced, as all of the isolated RNA had been reverse transcribed. Produced via immunoSEQ multiplex PCR; TCRdb's table is partial and in-frame only. The sample has hundreds of thousands of clones, roughly 9% seen once. Sequencing was performed on central memory CD4+ T cells from blood. The receptor source for this set is a man under 40 with type 1 diabetes.

This clone showed up just a few times. J is TRBJ2-5 and V is TRBV2; no clear D gene. This CDR3 has 14 amino acids. V was pared by 6 bases and J by 5 bases, with 16 bases between. CDR1 and CDR2 from the germline V gene are SNHLY and FYNNEI. CDR3 sequence (DNA): TGTGCCAGCAGCCTTTCTAGGGTGGGTGAGACCCAGTACTTC. Translating it yields CASSLSRVGETQYF. The complete variable domain, with remaining parts taken from reference TRBV2 and TRBJ2-5, reads EPEVTQTPSHQVTQMGQEVILRCVPISNHLYFYWYRQILGQKVEFLVSFYNNEISEKSEIFDDQFSVERPDGSNFTLKIRSTKLEDSAMYFCASSLSRVGETQYFGPGTRLLVL.

The rearrangement uses TRBV29-1 and TRBJ2-7, with a possible D match to TRBD2 (5 bases). The CDR3 length is 14 residues. Germline CDR1 SQVTM, CDR2 ANQGSEA. Trimming shortened V by 4 bases and J by 4 bases, and 17 bases separated the two germline ends. CDR3 sequence: CSVGIQSGIYEQYF. The CDR3 DNA follows: TGCAGCGTTGGTATACAAAGCGGAATATACGAGCAGTACTTC.

The CDR3: CSGRTREAGELFF. CDR3 nucleotides: TGCAGCGGCAGGACTCGGGAGGCCGGGGAGCTGTTTTTT. The V call is TRBV29-1, the J call TRBJ2-2; 7 positions match TRBD2. The CDR3 sequence is 13 residues long. Trimming at V came to 7 bases and at J to 6 bases, leaving 8 bases not matched to a gene. Germline-derived CDR1 and CDR2 are SQVTM and ANQGSEA.

This clone was detected many times. CDR3 sequence reads: CASSQTGGHEQYF. In DNA form, the CDR3 reads TGTGCCAGCTCACAGACAGGGGGCCACGAGCAGTACTTC. J is TRBJ2-7 and V is TRBV18, with 10 bases that match TRBD1. V lost 4 bases to trimming and J lost 5 bases; unmatched junction nucleotides: 2. Germline V gene lookup returns CDR1 KGHSH and CDR2 LQKENI. This CDR3 region has 13 residues.

There are many counts of this clone. J is TRBJ2-7 and V is TRBV15, with D unresolved. Germline V gene sequence: CDR1 LNHNV, CDR2 YYDKDF (reference sequence). CDR3 size: 15 residues. Trimming left V 0 bases short and J 1 base short, with 10 bases between. The CDR3: CATSRDFAESYEQYF. In nucleotides, the CDR3 is TGTGCCACCAGCAGAGATTTTGCAGAGTCCTACGAGCAGTACTTC.

This clone appeared a few times. The rearrangement joins TRBV9 to TRBJ2-5; TRBD1 matches 9 bases. Germline-derived CDR1 and CDR2 are SGDLS and YYNGEE. With 2 bases clipped from V and 4 bases from J, the junction kept 6 bases outside the gene matches. The CDR3 is 15 residues long. CDR3 bases: TGTGCCAGCAGCGTTACACAGGGGGCCGGAGAGACCCAGTACTTC. The encoded protein is CASSVTQGAGETQYF.

This clone was observed at least ten times. The gene calls are TRBV19 and TRBJ2-1; 11 nucleotides align to TRBD2. This CDR3 has 15 residues. Losses at the gene ends were 6 bases for V and 7 bases for J; bases not matched to a gene: 8. The germline CDR1 and CDR2 sequences are LNHDA and SQIVND (reference sequence). CDR3 coding DNA: TGTGCCAGTAGCAGAGGGACTAGCGGAAAGAATGAGCAGTTCTTC. Its protein is CASSRGTSGKNEQFF.

In this sample, this clone turned up a few times. The J gene is TRBJ2-3, the V gene TRBV7-9; D perhaps matches TRBD1 (5 bases). CDR1 is SEHNR and CDR2 is FQNEAQ in the germline V gene (reference sequence). The CDR3 spans 13 residues. The ends were cut back, 2 bases at V and 6 bases at J, with 9 bases in the middle. CDR3 protein: CASSLKQVDTQYF. CDR3 nucleotides: TGTGCCAGCAGCTTAAAACAGGTCGATACGCAGTATTTT.

This chain links TRBV20-1 with TRBJ1-2; tentatively, D is TRBD1 (5 bases). V was pared by 5 bases and J by 8 bases, with 12 bases between. The CDR3 has 11 residues. Germline V gives CDR1 DFQATT, CDR2 SNEGSKA (reference sequence). CDR3 DNA: TGCAGTGCTGGGGGACCGGTCGGCTACACCTTC. It encodes CSAGGPVGYTF.

This clone was recorded a few times. The chain couples TRBV6-4 to TRBJ2-3; D may match TRBD1 or TRBD2 (5 bases each). The CDR3 has 13 residues. Germline V CDR1 and CDR2: MRHNA, SNTAGT. Trimming pared 8 bases from V and 0 bases from J, leaving 9 bases between. The CDR3 coding sequence is TGTGCCAGCGCCAGGGAGAGCACAGATACGCAGTATTTT. The encoded protein is CASARESTDTQYF.